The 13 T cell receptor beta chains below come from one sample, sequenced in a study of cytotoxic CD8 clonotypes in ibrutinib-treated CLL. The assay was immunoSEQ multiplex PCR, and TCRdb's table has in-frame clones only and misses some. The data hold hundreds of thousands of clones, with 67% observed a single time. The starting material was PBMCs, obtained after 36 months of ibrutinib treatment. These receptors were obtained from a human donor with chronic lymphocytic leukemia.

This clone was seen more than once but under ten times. CDR3 bases: TGCGCCAGCAGCCAAGATTCGGGACAGGGGAATCAGCCCCAGCATTTT. It is translated as CASSQDSGQGNQPQHF. This rearrangement joins TRBV4-1 to TRBJ1-5; 10 nucleotides agree with TRBD1. V gave up 0 bases and J gave up 4 bases; unmatched junction bases: 3. The CDR3 covers 16 residues. Germline lookup yields CDR1 MGHRA and CDR2 YSYEKL.

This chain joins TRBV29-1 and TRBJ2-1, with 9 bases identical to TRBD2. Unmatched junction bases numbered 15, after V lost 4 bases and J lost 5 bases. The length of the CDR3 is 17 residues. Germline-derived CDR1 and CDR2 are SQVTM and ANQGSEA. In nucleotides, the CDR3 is TGCAGCGTTGCGCCTAGACGGGCGGGAGGGCCCCACAATGAGCAGTTCTTC. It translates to CSVAPRRAGGPHNEQFF.

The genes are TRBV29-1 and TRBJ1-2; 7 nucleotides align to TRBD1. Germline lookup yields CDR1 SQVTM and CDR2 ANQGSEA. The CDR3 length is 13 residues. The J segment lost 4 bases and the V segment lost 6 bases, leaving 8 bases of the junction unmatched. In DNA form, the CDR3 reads TGCAGCGTAATCGGGACAGATATCTATGGCTACACCTTC. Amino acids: CSVIGTDIYGYTF.

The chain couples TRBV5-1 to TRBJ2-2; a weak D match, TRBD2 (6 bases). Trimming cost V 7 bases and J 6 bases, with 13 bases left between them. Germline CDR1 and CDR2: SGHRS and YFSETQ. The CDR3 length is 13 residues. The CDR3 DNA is TGCGCCAGCCACCCGGACTACCCCGGGGAGCTGTTTTTT. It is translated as CASHPDYPGELFF.

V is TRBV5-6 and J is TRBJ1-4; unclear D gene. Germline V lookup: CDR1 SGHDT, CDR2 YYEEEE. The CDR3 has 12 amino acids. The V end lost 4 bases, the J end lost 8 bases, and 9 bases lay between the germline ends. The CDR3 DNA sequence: TGTGCCAGCAGCCCGCGCGACGAAAAACTGTTTTTT. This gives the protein CASSPRDEKLFF.

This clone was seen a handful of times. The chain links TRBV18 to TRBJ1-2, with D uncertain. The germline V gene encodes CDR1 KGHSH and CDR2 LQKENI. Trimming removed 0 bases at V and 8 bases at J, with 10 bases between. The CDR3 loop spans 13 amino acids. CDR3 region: CASSPPSISGYTF. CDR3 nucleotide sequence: TGTGCCAGCTCACCACCCTCAATCTCGGGCTACACCTTC.

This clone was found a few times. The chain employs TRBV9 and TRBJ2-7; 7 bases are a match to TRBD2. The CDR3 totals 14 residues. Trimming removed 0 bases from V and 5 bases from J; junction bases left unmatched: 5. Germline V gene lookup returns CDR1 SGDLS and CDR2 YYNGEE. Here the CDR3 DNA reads TGTGCCAGCAGCGTAGGCGGGGGTAACGACGAGCAGTACTTC. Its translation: CASSVGGGNDEQYF.

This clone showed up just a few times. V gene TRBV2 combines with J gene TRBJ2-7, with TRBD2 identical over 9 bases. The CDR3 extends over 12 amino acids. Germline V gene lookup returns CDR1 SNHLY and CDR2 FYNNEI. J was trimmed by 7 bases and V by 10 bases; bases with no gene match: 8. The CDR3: CATQGLAGEQYF. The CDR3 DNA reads TGTGCCACCCAGGGACTAGCCGGAGAGCAGTACTTC. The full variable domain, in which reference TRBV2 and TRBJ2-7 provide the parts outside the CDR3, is EPEVTQTPSHQVTQMGQEVILRCVPISNHLYFYWYRQILGQKVEFLVSFYNNEISEKSEIFDDQFSVERPDGSNFTLKIRSTKLEDSAMYFCATQGLAGEQYFGPGTRLTVT.

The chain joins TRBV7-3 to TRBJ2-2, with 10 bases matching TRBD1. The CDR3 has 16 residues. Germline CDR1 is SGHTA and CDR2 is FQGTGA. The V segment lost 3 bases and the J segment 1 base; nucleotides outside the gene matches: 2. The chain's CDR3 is CASSFRDRGNTGELFF. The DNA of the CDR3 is TGTGCCAGCAGCTTCCGGGACAGGGGGAACACCGGGGAGCTGTTTTTT.

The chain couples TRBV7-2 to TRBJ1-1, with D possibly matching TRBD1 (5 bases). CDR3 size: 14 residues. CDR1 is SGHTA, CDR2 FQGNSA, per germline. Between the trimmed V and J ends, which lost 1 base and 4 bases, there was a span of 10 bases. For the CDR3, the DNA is TGTGCCAGCAGCTTAGGAGGGGCTGTCACTGAAGCTTTCTTT. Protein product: CASSLGGAVTEAFF.

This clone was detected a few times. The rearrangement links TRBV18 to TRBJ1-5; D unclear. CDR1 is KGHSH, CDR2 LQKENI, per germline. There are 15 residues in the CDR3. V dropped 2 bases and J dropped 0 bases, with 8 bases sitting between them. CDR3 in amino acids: CASSPGRYSNQPQHF. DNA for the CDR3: TGTGCCAGCTCACCAGGCAGATATAGCAATCAGCCCCAGCATTTT.

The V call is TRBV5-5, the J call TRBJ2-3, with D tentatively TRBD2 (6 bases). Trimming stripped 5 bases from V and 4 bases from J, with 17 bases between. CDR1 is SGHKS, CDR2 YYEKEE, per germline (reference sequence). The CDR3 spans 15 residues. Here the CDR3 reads CASRSAGRRADTQYF. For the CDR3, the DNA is TGTGCCAGCAGGTCTGCGGGGCGCCGTGCAGATACGCAGTATTTT.

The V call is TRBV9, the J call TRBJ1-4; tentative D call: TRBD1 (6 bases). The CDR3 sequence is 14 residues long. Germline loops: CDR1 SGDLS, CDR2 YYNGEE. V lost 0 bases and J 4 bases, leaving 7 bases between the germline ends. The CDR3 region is CASSVAGVNEKLFF. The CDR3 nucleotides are TGTGCCAGCAGCGTAGCAGGGGTTAATGAAAAACTGTTTTTT. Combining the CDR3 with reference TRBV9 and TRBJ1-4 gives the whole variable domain DSGVTQTPKHLITATGQRVTLRCSPRSGDLSVYWYQQSLDQGLQFLIQYYNGEERAKGNILERFSAQQFPDLHSELNLSSLELGDSALYFCASSVAGVNEKLFFGSGTQLSVL.